The 29 T cell receptor beta chains listed next were all sequenced from one sample in a study of cytomegalovirus exposure and HLA in healthy donors. The assay was immunoSEQ multiplex PCR, and TCRdb's table has in-frame clones only and misses some. The repertoire holds roughly 240,000 clones, with approximately 87% as singletons. What was sequenced was PBMCs. All receptors derive from a man aged 18 to 29 in good health and CMV-seronegative.

The CDR3 sequence: CATSRDLGQSEKLFF. In DNA form, the CDR3 reads TGTGCCACCAGCAGAGATCTCGGACAGTCTGAAAAACTGTTTTTT. The rearrangement links TRBV15 to TRBJ1-4, with D possibly being TRBD1 (6 bases). Trimming left V 0 bases short and J 7 bases short, with 12 bases between. This CDR3 has 15 amino acids. The germline gives CDR1 LNHNV, CDR2 YYDKDF (reference sequence).

The rearrangement links TRBV27 to TRBJ1-1; D uncertain. V lost 2 bases to trimming and J lost 6 bases, with 7 bases between them. Germline assignment: CDR1 MNHEY and CDR2 SMNVEV (reference sequence). This CDR3 comprises 12 residues. For the CDR3, the DNA is TGTGCCAGCAGTTTACCAGGCGCTGAAGCTTTCTTT. Residues: CASSLPGAEAFF.

This chain links TRBV27 with TRBJ1-1; 9 bases are shared with TRBD1. The CDR3 loop spans 16 amino acids. The V and J ends lost 4 bases and 0 bases, in that order; junction bases with no gene match: 6. Germline V lookup: CDR1 MNHEY, CDR2 SMNVEV (reference sequence). The CDR3 is CASSSGQGWMNTEAFF. In DNA form, the CDR3 reads TGTGCCAGCAGTTCTGGACAGGGGTGGATGAACACTGAAGCTTTCTTT.

The V gene is TRBV12-1, the J gene TRBJ2-5; TRBD2, as called in the table, went unchecked against the DNA. TRBV12-1 is a pseudogene locus. The CDR3 runs to 15 residues. Here the CDR3 DNA reads TGTGCCAGCTGCCCCGCTACTAGCGTACAAGAGACCCAGTACTTC. Translated, it gives CASCPATSVQETQYF.

The chain couples TRBV5-1 to TRBJ2-5, with 8 bases lining up with TRBD1. The CDR3 is 14 residues long. With 6 bases clipped from V and 1 base from J, the junction kept 5 bases outside the gene matches. From germline, CDR1 is SGHRS and CDR2 YFSETQ. The DNA for the CDR3 is TGCGCCAGCATCCGGGACAGGACCCAAGAGACCCAGTACTTC. This codes for CASIRDRTQETQYF.

The V gene is TRBV4-3, the J gene TRBJ2-2; 8 nucleotides line up with TRBD2. V trimming: 0 bases; J trimming: 4 bases; junction bases outside the gene matches: 7. This CDR3 has 17 residues. CDR1 is LGHNA and CDR2 is YSLEER in the germline V gene. The CDR3 DNA follows: TGCGCCAGCAGCCAAGACCAACTAGCGGCGGGCACCGGGGAGCTGTTTTTT. Protein sequence: CASSQDQLAAGTGELFF.

The J gene is TRBJ1-5, the V gene TRBV19; weak D call: TRBD1 (5 bases). Trimming took off 1 base at V and 4 bases at J, with 14 bases between the two ends. The V gene's germline CDR1 is LNHDA and CDR2 SQIVND (reference sequence). The CDR3 covers 16 residues. The CDR3 DNA sequence: TGTGCCAGTAGTATAGTACCGACAGAAATAAATCAGCCCCAGCATTTT. This sequence encodes CASSIVPTEINQPQHF.

V usage is TRBV9 and J usage is TRBJ2-7; weak D call: TRBD1 (5 bases). CDR1 is SGDLS, CDR2 YYNGEE, per germline. CDR3 size: 12 residues. Deletions cut 3 bases from V and 6 bases from J, with 10 bases between. The CDR3 nucleotides read TGTGCCAGCAGCGCAGGGTTCTCCGAGCAGTACTTC. This gives the protein CASSAGFSEQYF.

Here the CDR3 reads CSVEGTGTYNEQFF. As DNA, the CDR3 is TGCAGCGTTGAAGGGACAGGGACCTACAATGAGCAGTTCTTC. The V call is TRBV29-1, the J call TRBJ2-1, with 8 bases fitting TRBD1. The V gene end was trimmed by 1 base and the J gene end by 2 bases; junction bases not matched to a gene: 1. The CDR3 contains 14 residues. Germline values: CDR1 SQVTM, CDR2 ANQGSEA.

This clone was detected only once. The chain couples TRBV6-9 to TRBJ2-1; 8 bases fit TRBD2. This CDR3 contains 16 residues. After removal of 6 bases from V and 6 bases from J, the junction contained 13 bases not matched to a gene. Germline loops: CDR1 MNHGY, CDR2 SVAAGI. CDR3 coding DNA: TGTGCCAGCAGATCCCTTCGACTAGCGCGAGGCAATGAGCAGTTCTTC. Encoded protein: CASRSLRLARGNEQFF.

V usage is TRBV27 and J usage is TRBJ2-2; no reliable D call. Looked up from germline, CDR1 is MNHEY and CDR2 is SMNVEV (reference sequence). Trimming removed 0 bases from V and 2 bases from J, with 7 bases in between. The CDR3 consists of 15 residues. The CDR3 spells CASSLSTHNTGELFF. CDR3 DNA: TGTGCCAGCAGTTTATCGACACATAACACCGGGGAGCTGTTTTTT.

The genes are TRBV11-2 and TRBJ2-3, with 7 positions matching TRBD1. J was trimmed by 2 bases and V by 5 bases; bases with no gene match: 4. The CDR3 length is 14 residues. Germline V gene lookup returns CDR1 SGHAT and CDR2 FQNNGV. Here the CDR3 reads CASSRQGYTDTQYF. In DNA form, the CDR3 reads TGTGCCAGCAGCCGACAGGGTTACACAGATACGCAGTATTTT.

This chain uses TRBV28 with TRBJ1-5, with D possibly matching TRBD1 (5 bases). V was trimmed by 0 bases and J by 4 bases, leaving 10 bases between them. Per the germline V gene, CDR1 is MDHEN and CDR2 is SYDVKM. This CDR3 contains 15 residues. The CDR3 DNA sequence: TGTGCCAGCAGTTTATGGGTAAAGGGGAATCAGCCCCAGCATTTT. This sequence encodes CASSLWVKGNQPQHF.

This sequence joins TRBV6-1 and TRBJ2-2, with D possibly matching TRBD2 (6 bases). This CDR3 region has 17 residues. Between the trimmed V and J ends, which lost 0 bases and 1 base, there was a span of 12 bases. Germline CDR1 MNHNS, CDR2 SASEGT. CDR3 amino acids: CASSEAGGGVNTGELFF. CDR3 nucleotides: TGTGCCAGCAGTGAAGCCGGAGGCGGGGTGAACACCGGGGAGCTGTTTTTT.

The chain links TRBV5-4 to TRBJ2-7; 12 bases agree with TRBD1. Germline assignment: CDR1 SGHNT and CDR2 YYREEE (reference sequence). The CDR3 totals 16 residues. J lost 4 bases, V lost 4 bases, and 9 bases had no gene match. CDR3 sequence (DNA): TGTGCCAGCAGCGCCTGGGGACAGGGGGCGAGGTACGAGCAGTACTTC. Amino acids: CASSAWGQGARYEQYF.

The chain joins TRBV18 to TRBJ2-2, with D unresolved. CDR3 length: 14 residues. In germline, CDR1 is KGHSH, CDR2 LQKENI. V lost 2 bases, J lost 5 bases, and 9 bases lay in between. CDR3 DNA: TGTGCCAGCTCACCATCCGAACAAACCGGGGAGCTGTTTTTT. This translates into CASSPSEQTGELFF.

The CDR3 coding sequence is TGTGCCAGCCATCTAGCGGGAGGCGAGACCCAGTACTTC. Translating it yields CASHLAGGETQYF. The rearrangement links TRBV2 to TRBJ2-5; 11 nucleotides match TRBD2. Germline CDR1 SNHLY, CDR2 FYNNEI. The CDR3 spans 13 residues. Trimming took 8 bases from V and 5 from J; bases not matched to a gene: 4.

This clone was observed once. CDR3 in DNA: TGTGCCAGCAGTTTATCCTATCCCGGTGGCGGGAGGGTGGAGACCCAGTACTTC. Protein product: CASSLSYPGGGRVETQYF. The rearrangement joins TRBV27 to TRBJ2-5; 9 nucleotides line up with TRBD2. After removal of 0 bases from V and 5 bases from J, the junction contained 13 bases not matched to a gene. Germline V lookup: CDR1 MNHEY, CDR2 SMNVEV (reference sequence). The CDR3 length is 18 residues.

V gene TRBV9 combines with J gene TRBJ2-6, with 10 bases identical to TRBD1. Per the germline V gene, CDR1 is SGDLS and CDR2 is YYNGEE. J lost 2 bases, V lost 2 bases, and 7 bases had no gene match. This CDR3 is 18 amino acids long. CDR3 residues: CASSVTGGEEAGANVLTF. The CDR3 region has the DNA TGTGCCAGCAGCGTGACAGGGGGCGAAGAAGCTGGGGCCAACGTCCTGACTTTC.

The gene calls are TRBV27 and TRBJ1-6; tentative D call: TRBD1 (5 bases). CDR3 length: 16 amino acids. V lost 1 base and J 7 bases, leaving 14 bases between the germline ends. Per germline, CDR1 MNHEY and CDR2 SMNVEV (reference sequence). CDR3 coding DNA: TGTGCCAGCAGTTTATGGACCCCGGAGGGGAATTCACCCCTCCACTTT. Amino acid sequence: CASSLWTPEGNSPLHF.

The chain joins TRBV27 to TRBJ2-7; 7 nucleotides match TRBD2. This CDR3 is built from 15 residues. V lost 6 bases to trimming and J lost 3 bases; unmatched junction nucleotides: 11. Germline-derived CDR1 and CDR2 are MNHEY and SMNVEV (reference sequence). DNA of the CDR3: TGTGCCAGCAGGCCCGTGGGAGCGGGAAACTACGAGCAGTACTTC. Residues: CASRPVGAGNYEQYF.

The rearrangement joins TRBV9 to TRBJ2-3, with TRBD2 matching over 9 bases. J lost 3 bases, V lost 0 bases, and 17 bases had no gene match. The CDR3 is 20 residues long. Germline-derived CDR1 and CDR2 are SGDLS and YYNGEE. CDR3 in DNA: TGTGCCAGCAGCGTAGGGCAGAGACCCTTTATAGCGGGAGAAACAGATACGCAGTATTTT. It encodes CASSVGQRPFIAGETDTQYF.

V and J are TRBV7-7 and TRBJ2-7, with 8 bases that match TRBD2. The germline CDR1 and CDR2 sequences are SSHAT and FNYEAQ (reference sequence). The CDR3 covers 13 residues. After removal of 5 bases from V and 4 bases from J, the junction contained 4 bases not matched to a gene. The CDR3 DNA reads TGTGCCAGCAGCGCCGGGAGGGCGTACGAGCAGTACTTC. Translation: CASSAGRAYEQYF.

The chain employs TRBV6-1 and TRBJ1-2; D gene ambiguous. Germline V gene sequence: CDR1 MNHNS, CDR2 SASEGT. The CDR3 is made up of 14 amino acids. Trimming left V 1 base short and J 3 bases short, with 9 bases between. In nucleotides, the CDR3 is TGTGCCAGCAGTGAAGGGGGAGTCGACTATGGCTACACCTTC. Its translation: CASSEGGVDYGYTF.

The chain employs TRBV4-3 and TRBJ1-1, with unresolved D. This CDR3 has 15 residues. V was pared by 1 base and J by 6 bases, with 15 bases between. Germline V lookup: CDR1 LGHNA, CDR2 YSLEER. The CDR3: CASSQGTGRAAEAFF. The CDR3 DNA sequence: TGCGCCAGCAGCCAAGGGACGGGGAGGGCGGCTGAAGCTTTCTTT.

The chain employs TRBV11-1 and TRBJ1-1, with D maybe TRBD1 (5 bases). The germline CDR1 and CDR2 sequences are SGHAT and FQDESV (reference sequence). The length of the CDR3 is 19 residues. V shed 2 bases and J shed 0 bases, with 22 bases lying between them. CDR3 coding DNA: TGTGCCAGCAGCTTAACTTATCAGGACGACAGCGAAATGAACACTGAAGCTTTCTTT. This sequence encodes CASSLTYQDDSEMNTEAFF.

The chain carries TRBV7-9 and TRBJ2-5; 10 bases are shared with TRBD1. The CDR3 extends over 13 amino acids. The germline V gene encodes CDR1 SEHNR and CDR2 FQNEAQ (reference sequence). V shed 3 bases and J 7 bases; nucleotides not matched to a gene: 2. CDR3 DNA: TGTGCCAGCAGCTTTGGACAGGGGGGGACCCAGTACTTC. As protein: CASSFGQGGTQYF.

This rearrangement joins TRBV2 to TRBJ1-2; a possible D gene is TRBD1 (6 bases). In germline, CDR1 is SNHLY, CDR2 FYNNEI. Deletions cut 7 bases from V and 7 bases from J, with 19 bases between. This CDR3 region has 14 residues. The DNA of the CDR3 is TGTGCCAGCAAACCCTCAGGGCAGGGGTTTGGCTACACCTTC. Protein sequence: CASKPSGQGFGYTF.

The gene calls are TRBV25-1 and TRBJ1-2; D perhaps matches TRBD1 (5 bases). The CDR3 contains 13 residues. Germline assignment: CDR1 MGHDK and CDR2 SYGVNS. With 5 bases removed from V and 4 bases from J, the gap between germline ends came to 11 bases. The CDR3 sequence: CASSPGGTYGYTF. The DNA for the CDR3 is TGTGCCAGCAGTCCGGGGGGTACCTATGGCTACACCTTC.